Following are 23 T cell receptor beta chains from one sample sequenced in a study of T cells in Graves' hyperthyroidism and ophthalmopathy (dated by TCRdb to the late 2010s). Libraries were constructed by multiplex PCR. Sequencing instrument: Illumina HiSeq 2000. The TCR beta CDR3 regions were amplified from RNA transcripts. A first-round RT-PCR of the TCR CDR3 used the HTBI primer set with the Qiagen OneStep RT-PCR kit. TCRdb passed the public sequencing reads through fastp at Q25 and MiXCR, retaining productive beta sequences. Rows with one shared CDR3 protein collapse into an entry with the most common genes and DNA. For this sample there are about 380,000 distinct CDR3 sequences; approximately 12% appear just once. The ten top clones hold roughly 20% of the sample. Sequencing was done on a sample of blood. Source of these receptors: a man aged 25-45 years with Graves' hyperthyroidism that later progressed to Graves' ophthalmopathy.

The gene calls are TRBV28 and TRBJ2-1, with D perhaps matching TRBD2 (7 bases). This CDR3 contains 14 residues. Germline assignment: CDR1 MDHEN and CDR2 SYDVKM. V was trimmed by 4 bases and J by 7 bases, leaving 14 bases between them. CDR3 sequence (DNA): TGTGCCAGCAGTTCCAACCGGGGGGCGAATGAGCAGTTCTTC. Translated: CASSSNRGANEQFF.

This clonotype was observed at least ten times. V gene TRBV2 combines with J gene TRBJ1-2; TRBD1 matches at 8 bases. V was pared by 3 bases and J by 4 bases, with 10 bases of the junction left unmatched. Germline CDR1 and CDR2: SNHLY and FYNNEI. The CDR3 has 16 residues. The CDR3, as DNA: TGTGCCAGCAGTGACTGGCAGGGGGCGCGTGGCTATGGCTACACCTTC. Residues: CASSDWQGARGYGYTF.

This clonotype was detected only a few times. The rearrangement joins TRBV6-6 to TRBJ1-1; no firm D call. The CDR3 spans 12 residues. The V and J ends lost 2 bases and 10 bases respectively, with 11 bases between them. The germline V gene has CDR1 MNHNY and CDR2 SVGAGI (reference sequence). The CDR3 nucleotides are TGTGCCAGCAGTTACACGACATGGGGAGCTTTCTTT. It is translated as CASSYTTWGAFF.

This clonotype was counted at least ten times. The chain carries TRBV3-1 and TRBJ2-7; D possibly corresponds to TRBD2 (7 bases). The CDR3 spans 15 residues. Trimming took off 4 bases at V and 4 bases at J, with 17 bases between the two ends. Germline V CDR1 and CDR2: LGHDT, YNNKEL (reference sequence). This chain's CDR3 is CASSPRPGGRYEQYF. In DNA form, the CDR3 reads TGTGCCAGCAGCCCACGCCCGGGGGGCAGATACGAGCAGTACTTC.

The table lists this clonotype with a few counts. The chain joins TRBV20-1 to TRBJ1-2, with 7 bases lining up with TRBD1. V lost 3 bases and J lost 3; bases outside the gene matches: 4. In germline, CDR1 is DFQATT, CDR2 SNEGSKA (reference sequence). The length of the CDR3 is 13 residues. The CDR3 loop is CSASRTGDYGYTF. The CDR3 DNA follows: TGCAGTGCTAGTAGAACAGGGGACTATGGCTACACCTTC.

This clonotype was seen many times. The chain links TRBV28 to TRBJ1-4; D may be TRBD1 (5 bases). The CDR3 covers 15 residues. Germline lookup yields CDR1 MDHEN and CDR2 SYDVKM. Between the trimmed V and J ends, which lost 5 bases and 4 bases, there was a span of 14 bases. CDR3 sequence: CASSEGTGYNEKLFF. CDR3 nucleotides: TGTGCCAGCAGTGAGGGGACTGGGTATAATGAAAAACTGTTTTTT. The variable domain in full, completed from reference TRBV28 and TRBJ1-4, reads DVKVTQSSRYLVKRTGEKVFLECVQDMDHENMFWYRQDPGLGLRLIYFSYDVKMKEKGDIPEGYSVSREKKERFSLILESASTNQTSMYLCASSEGTGYNEKLFFGSGTQLSVL.

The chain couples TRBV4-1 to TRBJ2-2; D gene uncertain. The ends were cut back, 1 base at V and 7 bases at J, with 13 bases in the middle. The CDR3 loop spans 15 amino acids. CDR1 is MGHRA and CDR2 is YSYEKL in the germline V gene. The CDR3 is CASSQGSRVNGELFF. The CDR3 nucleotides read TGCGCCAGCAGCCAAGGAAGCCGGGTGAACGGGGAGCTGTTTTTT.

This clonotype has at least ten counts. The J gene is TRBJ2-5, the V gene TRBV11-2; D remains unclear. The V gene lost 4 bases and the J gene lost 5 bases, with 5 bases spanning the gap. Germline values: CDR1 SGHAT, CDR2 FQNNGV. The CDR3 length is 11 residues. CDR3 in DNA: TGTGCCAGCAGCTCCCCCGAGACCCAGTACTTC. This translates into CASSSPETQYF.

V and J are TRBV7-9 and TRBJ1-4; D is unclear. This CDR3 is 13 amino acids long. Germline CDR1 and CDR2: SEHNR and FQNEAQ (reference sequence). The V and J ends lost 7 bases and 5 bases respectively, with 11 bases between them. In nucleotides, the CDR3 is TGTGCCAGCACCCTAGTCGGGAATGAAAAACTGTTTTTT. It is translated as CASTLVGNEKLFF.

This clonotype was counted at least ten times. CDR3 amino acids: CSAHRGAPYNEQFF. The CDR3 DNA is TGCAGTGCTCATCGGGGGGCGCCCTACAATGAGCAGTTCTTC. The chain joins TRBV20-1 to TRBJ2-1, with TRBD2 as a possible D gene (7 bases). The CDR3 is 14 amino acids. Trimming shortened V by 5 bases and J by 2 bases, and 13 bases separated the two germline ends. In germline, CDR1 is DFQATT, CDR2 SNEGSKA (reference sequence).

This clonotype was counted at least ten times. The CDR3 reads CASSHGSSRGGVDEQYF. The CDR3 region has the DNA TGTGCCAGCAGCCACGGATCCAGTCGGGGGGGAGTCGACGAGCAGTACTTC. The chain has TRBV14 and TRBJ2-7, with 8 bases that match TRBD2. This CDR3 contains 17 residues. Germline CDR1 SGHDN, CDR2 FVKESK. The J segment lost 5 bases and the V segment lost 3 bases, leaving 15 bases of the junction unmatched.

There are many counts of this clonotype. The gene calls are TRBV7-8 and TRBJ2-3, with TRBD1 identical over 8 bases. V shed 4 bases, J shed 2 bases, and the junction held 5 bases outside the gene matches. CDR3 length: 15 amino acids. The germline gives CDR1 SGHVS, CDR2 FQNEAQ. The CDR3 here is CASSYRQGPTDTQYF. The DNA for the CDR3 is TGTGCCAGCAGCTACCGACAGGGGCCCACAGATACGCAGTATTTT.

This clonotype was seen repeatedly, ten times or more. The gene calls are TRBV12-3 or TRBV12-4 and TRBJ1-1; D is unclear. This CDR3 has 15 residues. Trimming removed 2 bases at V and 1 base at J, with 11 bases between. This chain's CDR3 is CASSLSGKANTEAFF. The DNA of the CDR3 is TGTGCCAGCAGTTTAAGCGGGAAGGCGAACACTGAAGCTTTCTTT.

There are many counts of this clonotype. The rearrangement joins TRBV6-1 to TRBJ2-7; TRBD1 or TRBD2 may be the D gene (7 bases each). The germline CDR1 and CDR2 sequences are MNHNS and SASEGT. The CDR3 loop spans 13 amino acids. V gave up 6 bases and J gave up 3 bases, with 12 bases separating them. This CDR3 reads CASRAGQLYEQYF. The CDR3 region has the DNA TGTGCCAGCAGAGCGGGACAGCTCTACGAGCAGTACTTC.

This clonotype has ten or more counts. The CDR3 sequence: CASSEFRDFDEQFF. Here the CDR3 DNA reads TGTGCCAGCAGTGAATTTAGGGACTTTGATGAGCAGTTCTTC. The chain has TRBV6-1 and TRBJ2-1, with D perhaps matching TRBD2 (6 bases). The CDR3 loop spans 14 amino acids. V lost 2 bases and J 8 bases, leaving 13 bases between the germline ends. Germline V gene lookup returns CDR1 MNHNS and CDR2 SASEGT.

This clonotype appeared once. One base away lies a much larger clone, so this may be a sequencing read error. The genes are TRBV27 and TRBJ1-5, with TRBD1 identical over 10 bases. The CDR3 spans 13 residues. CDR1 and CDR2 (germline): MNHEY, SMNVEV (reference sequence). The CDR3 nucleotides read TGTGCCAGCGGACAGGGGGGCAATCAGGCCCAGCATTTT. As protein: CASGQGGNQAQHF.

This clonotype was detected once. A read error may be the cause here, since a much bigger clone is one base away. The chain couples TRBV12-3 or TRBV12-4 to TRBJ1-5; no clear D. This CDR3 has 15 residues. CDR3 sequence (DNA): TGTGCCGGCAGTTTTGGGTCCTTATATTATCAGCCCCAGCATTTT. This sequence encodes CAGSFGSLYYQPQHF.

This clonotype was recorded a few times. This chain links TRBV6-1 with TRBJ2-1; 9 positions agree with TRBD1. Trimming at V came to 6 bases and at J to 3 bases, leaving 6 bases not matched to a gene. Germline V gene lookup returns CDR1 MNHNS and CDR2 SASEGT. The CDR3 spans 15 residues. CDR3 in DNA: TGTGCCAGCAGCGCTACAGGGGGCGACTACAATGAGCAGTTCTTC. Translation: CASSATGGDYNEQFF.

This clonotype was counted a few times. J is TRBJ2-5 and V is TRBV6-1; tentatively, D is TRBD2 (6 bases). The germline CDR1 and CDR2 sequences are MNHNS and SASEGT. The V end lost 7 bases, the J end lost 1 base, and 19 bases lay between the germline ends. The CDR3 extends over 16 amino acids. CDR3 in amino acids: CASTLPRRASQETQYF. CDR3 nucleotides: TGTGCCAGCACCCTACCGAGGAGGGCCTCCCAAGAGACCCAGTACTTC.

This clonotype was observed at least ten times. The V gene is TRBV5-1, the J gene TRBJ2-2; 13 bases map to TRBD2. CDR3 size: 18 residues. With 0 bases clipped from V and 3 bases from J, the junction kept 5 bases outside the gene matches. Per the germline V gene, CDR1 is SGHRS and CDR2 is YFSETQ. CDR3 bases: TGCGCCAGCAGCTTGGAACTAGCGGGGGGGCCAGACACCGGGGAGCTGTTTTTT. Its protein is CASSLELAGGPDTGELFF.

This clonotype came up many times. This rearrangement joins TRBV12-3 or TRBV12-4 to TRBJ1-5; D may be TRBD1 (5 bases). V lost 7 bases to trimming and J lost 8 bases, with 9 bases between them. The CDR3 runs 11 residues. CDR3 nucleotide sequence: TGTGCCAGCAAACTAGGGGAGCCCCAGCATTTT. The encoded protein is CASKLGEPQHF.

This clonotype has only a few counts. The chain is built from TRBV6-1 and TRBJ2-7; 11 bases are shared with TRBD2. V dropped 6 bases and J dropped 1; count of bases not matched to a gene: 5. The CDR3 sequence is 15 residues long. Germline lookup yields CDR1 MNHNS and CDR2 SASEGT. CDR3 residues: CASSPSGGRSYEQYF. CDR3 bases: TGTGCCAGCAGCCCTAGCGGGGGGCGTTCCTACGAGCAGTACTTC.

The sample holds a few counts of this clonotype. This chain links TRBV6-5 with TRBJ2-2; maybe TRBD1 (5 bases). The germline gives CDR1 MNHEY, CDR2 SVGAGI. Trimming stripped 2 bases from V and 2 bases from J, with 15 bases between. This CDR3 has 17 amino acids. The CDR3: CASSYDPRQGNTGELFF. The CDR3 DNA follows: TGTGCCAGCAGTTACGATCCACGGCAGGGTAACACCGGGGAGCTGTTTTTT.